This TCR beta chain was captured by sequencing in a study of blood T cells in healthy people across ages. General study points: Possibly, changes in expanded clonotypes were confounded because donor CMV status was unknown. Higher diversity and more naive CD4+ cells were features of long-lived donors, compared to aged donors. Strongly correlated with naive T cell percentage was TCR beta diversity.

As to this clonotype: As yet, its antigen is unknown.

In germline, CDR1 is SGHNT, CDR2 YENEEA. V was clipped by 5 bases and J by 4 bases, with 11 bases between them. The CDR3 extends over 13 amino acids. The use of a sample-barcoded 5' primer and a J-beta primer mix characterized a second PCR of roughly 6 to 11 cycles. Tags on each cDNA molecule came from a template-switch adaptor with 12 random nucleotides. TCRdb reprocessed the 5' RACE reads with MiXCR, giving one entry per CDR3 protein. The data hold around 1,100,000 distinct CDR3 sequences, with 35% to 45% observed a single time. This clonotype was sampled from a man between 18 and 29 years old in good health. The rearrangement uses TRBV11-3 and TRBJ2-5; the D gene is possibly TRBD2 (5 bases). The sequenced sample consisted of blood. This CDR3 reads CASSVNGGETQYF. The DNA for the CDR3 is TGTGCCAGCAGCGTAAATGGAGGAGAGACCCAGTACTTC.